This T cell receptor beta chain derives from a study of blood T cell repertoires in COVID-19. Study-level background: The United States, Italy and Spain supplied acute and convalescent COVID-19 samples. Sources were T cells, B-cell-depleted T cells, or PBMCs; the material itself was cDNA or gDNA.

Authors' processing steps: The authors estimated nucleated cell counts from reference gene primer amplification. This table comes from immunoSEQ multiplex PCR, and its TCRdb copy is limited to in-frame clones, with some not included. V and J calls and clone size follow that table, whereas D and trimming were derived from the DNA. The table has about 94,000 clones, roughly four fifths seen once. Germline loops: CDR1 SNHLY, CDR2 FYNNEI. The CDR3 extends over 14 amino acids. V lost 5 bases and J lost 9; bases outside the gene matches: 7. This sequence originates from a man in his 60s with acute or convalescent COVID-19. The chain links TRBV2 to TRBJ1-6; 7 nucleotides agree with TRBD1. The sample comprised peripheral blood. The CDR3: CASSPGQPASPLHF. CDR3 nucleotides: TGTGCCAGCAGTCCGGGACAGCCAGCTTCACCCCTCCACTTT.